This TCR beta chain was profiled in a study of blood T cell repertoires in COVID-19. Clones were sequenced by immunoSEQ multiplex PCR, and TCRdb holds only the in-frame ones, with some missing. The data show some 220,000 clones, with around 90% seen just once and just over 2.5% held by the top ten. Researchers sorted participants into cohorts using their self-reported clinical history. CDR1 is SGHTA, CDR2 FQGTGA, per germline. This CDR3 is built from 14 residues. The ends lost 5 bases at V and 6 bases at J; junction bases unmatched: 8. This chain links TRBV7-3 with TRBJ2-5; TRBD1 matches 8 bases. The sample consisted of PBMCs or T cells enriched from blood (not recorded which). The clonotype originates from a young woman who had recovered from COVID-19. DNA for the CDR3: TGTGCCAGCAGCAAATCGGACAGGGCTAAGACCCAGTACTTC. This gives the protein CASSKSDRAKTQYF.